This T cell receptor beta chain was documented in a study of blood T cell repertoires in COVID-19. Profiling relied on immunoSEQ multiplex PCR, and the TCRdb table lists in-frame clones only, not all of them. Here the sample spans some 360,000 clones, roughly 86% being singletons. V shed 5 bases and J 5 bases; nucleotides not matched to a gene: 10. The CDR3 covers 16 residues. Germline CDR1 reads LNHDA; CDR2 reads SQIVND (reference sequence). The receptor was isolated from a woman aged 55 to 70 with COVID-19, enrolled during active disease. The V and J genes are TRBV19 and TRBJ1-5, with 9 bases identical to TRBD1. Specimen: peripheral blood. In DNA, the CDR3 is TGTGCCAGTAGTCCCTGGACAGGGGCCGGATATCAGCCCCAGCATTTT. Its protein product is CASSPWTGAGYQPQHF.